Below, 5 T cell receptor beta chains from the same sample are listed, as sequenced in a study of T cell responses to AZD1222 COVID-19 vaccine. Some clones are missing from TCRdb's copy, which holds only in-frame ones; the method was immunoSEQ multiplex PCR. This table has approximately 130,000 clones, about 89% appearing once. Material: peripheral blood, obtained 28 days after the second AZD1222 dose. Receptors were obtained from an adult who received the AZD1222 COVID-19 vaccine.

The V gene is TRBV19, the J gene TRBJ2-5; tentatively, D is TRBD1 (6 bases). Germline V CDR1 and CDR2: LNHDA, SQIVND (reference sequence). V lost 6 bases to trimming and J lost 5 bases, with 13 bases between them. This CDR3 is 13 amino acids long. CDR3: CASRRQDIETQYF. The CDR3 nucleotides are TGTGCCAGTAGGCGACAGGATATCGAGACCCAGTACTTC.

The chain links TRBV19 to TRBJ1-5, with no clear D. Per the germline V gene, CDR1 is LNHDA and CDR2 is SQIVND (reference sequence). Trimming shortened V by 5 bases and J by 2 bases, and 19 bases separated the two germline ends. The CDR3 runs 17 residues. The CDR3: CASSDFDGAVGNQPQHF. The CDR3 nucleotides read TGTGCCAGTAGTGACTTCGACGGTGCGGTAGGCAATCAGCCCCAGCATTTT.

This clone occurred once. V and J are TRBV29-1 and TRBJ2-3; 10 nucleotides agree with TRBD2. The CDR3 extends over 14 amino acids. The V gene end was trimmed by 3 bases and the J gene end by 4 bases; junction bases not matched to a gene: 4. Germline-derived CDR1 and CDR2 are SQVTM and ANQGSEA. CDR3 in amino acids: CSVESSGSPDTQYF. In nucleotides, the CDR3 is TGCAGCGTTGAGTCTAGCGGGAGCCCAGATACGCAGTATTTT.

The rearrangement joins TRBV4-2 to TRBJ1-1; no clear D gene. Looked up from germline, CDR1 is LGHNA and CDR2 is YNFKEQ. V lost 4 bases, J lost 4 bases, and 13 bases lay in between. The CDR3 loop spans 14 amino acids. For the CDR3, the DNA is TGTGCCAGCAGCCGGCTCGGTGGAACCACTGAAGCTTTCTTT. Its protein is CASSRLGGTTEAFF.

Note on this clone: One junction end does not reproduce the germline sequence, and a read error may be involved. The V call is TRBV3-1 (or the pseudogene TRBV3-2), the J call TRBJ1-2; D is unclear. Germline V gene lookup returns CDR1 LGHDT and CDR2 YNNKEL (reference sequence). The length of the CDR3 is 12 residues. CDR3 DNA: TGTGCCAGCAGGGAAATAAACTCTGGCTACACCTTC. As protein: CASREINSGYTF.